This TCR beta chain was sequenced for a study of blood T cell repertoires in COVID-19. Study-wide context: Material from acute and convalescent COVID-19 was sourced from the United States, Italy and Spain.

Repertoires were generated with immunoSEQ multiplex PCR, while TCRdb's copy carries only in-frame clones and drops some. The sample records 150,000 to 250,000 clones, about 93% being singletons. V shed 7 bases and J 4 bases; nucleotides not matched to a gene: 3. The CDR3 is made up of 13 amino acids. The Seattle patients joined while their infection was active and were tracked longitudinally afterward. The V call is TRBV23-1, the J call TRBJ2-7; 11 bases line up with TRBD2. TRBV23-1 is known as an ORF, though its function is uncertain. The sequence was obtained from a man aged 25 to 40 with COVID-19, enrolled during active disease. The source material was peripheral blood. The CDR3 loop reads CASTTSGGYEQYF. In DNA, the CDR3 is TGCGCCAGCACCACTAGCGGGGGATACGAGCAGTACTTC.